These 28 T cell receptor beta chains share one sample of origin, sequenced in a study of identical twins. Via MiXCR, TCRdb re-called the 5' RACE reads, giving one row per CDR3 protein. This sample has around 960,000 distinct CDR3 sequences, with 9% to 15% found just once. The data were also submitted as part of a second study, on yellow fever vaccine responses in identical twins.

Sequenced: PBMCs. The receptors were sampled from a woman between 18 and 29 years old in good health.

This chain uses TRBV4-2 with TRBJ1-2; 8 nucleotides agree with TRBD1. Germline lookup yields CDR1 LGHNA and CDR2 YNFKEQ. The V gene end was trimmed by 0 bases and the J gene end by 4 bases; junction bases not matched to a gene: 7. The CDR3 extends over 16 amino acids. The CDR3 sequence: CASSQDRTGGGYGYTF. CDR3 nucleotide sequence: TGTGCCAGCAGCCAAGATCGAACAGGGGGTGGCTATGGCTACACCTTC.

This clonotype occurred a few times. The chain recombines TRBV29-1 with TRBJ2-1, with D perhaps matching TRBD1 (7 bases). With 4 bases removed from V and 0 bases from J, the gap between germline ends came to 13 bases. The CDR3 sequence is 15 residues long. CDR1 is SQVTM and CDR2 is ANQGSEA in the germline V gene. The CDR3 region is CSVGGGQASYNEQFF. The CDR3 DNA sequence: TGCAGCGTTGGGGGAGGACAGGCCTCCTACAATGAGCAGTTCTTC.

The chain uses TRBV4-1 and TRBJ2-1; 8 bases line up with TRBD2. With 4 bases clipped from V and 7 bases from J, the junction kept 18 bases outside the gene matches. The CDR3 is 18 residues long. The germline gives CDR1 MGHRA, CDR2 YSYEKL. DNA for the CDR3: TGCGCCAGCAGCCGTTTAAACGGGAGGGTAAACGGTGGGAATGAGCAGTTCTTC. Encoded protein: CASSRLNGRVNGGNEQFF.

This clonotype was found a few times. The chain carries TRBV11-2 and TRBJ2-5; D not certain. This CDR3 is built from 13 residues. V was clipped by 6 bases and J by 5 bases, with 13 bases between them. Germline values: CDR1 SGHAT, CDR2 FQNNGV. The CDR3 protein is CASRSGVGETQYF. The CDR3 DNA is TGTGCCAGCAGATCAGGAGTAGGGGAGACCCAGTACTTC.

This clonotype was detected ten times or more. The chain combines TRBV12-3 or TRBV12-4 with TRBJ2-5; D call uncertain. The CDR3 loop spans 14 amino acids. Trimming took off 2 bases at V and 5 bases at J, with 12 bases between the two ends. The CDR3 DNA sequence: TGTGCCAGCAGTTTAAGACCTCCGAGGGAGACCCAGTACTTC. As protein: CASSLRPPRETQYF.

This clonotype was seen only a few times. J is TRBJ1-2 and V is TRBV3-1; the match to TRBD1 covers 7 bases. CDR3 length: 14 amino acids. CDR1 and CDR2 from the germline V gene are LGHDT and YNNKEL (reference sequence). J lost 4 bases, V lost 0 bases, and 2 bases had no gene match. In DNA, the CDR3 is TGTGCCAGCAGCCAAGATCGGGACAGCTATGGCTACACCTTC. Translated: CASSQDRDSYGYTF.

The table lists this clonotype with a few counts. This chain joins TRBV6-1 and TRBJ2-1; tentative D call: TRBD1 (5 bases). Per germline, CDR1 MNHNS and CDR2 SASEGT. Trimming took off 5 bases at V and 5 bases at J, with 16 bases between the two ends. This CDR3 has 15 residues. The CDR3 reads CASSKTVVGNNEQFF. The DNA of the CDR3 is TGTGCCAGCAGTAAGACAGTAGTGGGGAACAATGAGCAGTTCTTC.

There are many counts of this clonotype. This chain connects TRBV20-1 to TRBJ2-3; D not certain. Germline lookup yields CDR1 DFQATT and CDR2 SNEGSKA (reference sequence). Trimming left V 1 base short and J 4 bases short, with 9 bases between. The CDR3 covers 13 residues. The CDR3 DNA follows: TGCAGTGCTAGAGTCCTAGGATCAGATACGCAGTATTTT. Amino acids: CSARVLGSDTQYF.

The rearrangement links TRBV15 to TRBJ2-7, with TRBD2 as a possible D gene (6 bases). This CDR3 region has 14 residues. Germline assignment: CDR1 LNHNV and CDR2 YYDKDF (reference sequence). V lost 4 bases to trimming and J lost 0 bases, with 10 bases between them. The CDR3 bases are TGTGCCACCAGCACCTGGAGGGGCTCCTACGAGCAGTACTTC. Protein: CATSTWRGSYEQYF. The full variable domain, its missing parts supplied by reference TRBV15 and TRBJ2-7, is DAMVIQNPRYQVTQFGKPVTLSCSQTLNHNVMYWYQQKSSQAPKLLFHYYDKDFNNEADTPDNFQSRRPNTSFCFLDIRSPGLGDTAMYLCATSTWRGSYEQYFGPGTRLTVT.

J is TRBJ2-3 and V is TRBV7-6; D gene unclear. The CDR3 is made up of 13 amino acids. V shed 8 bases and J shed 0 bases, with 9 bases lying between them. Germline values: CDR1 SGHVS, CDR2 FNYEAQ. CDR3 loop: CASGPGSTDTQYF. DNA of the CDR3: TGTGCCAGCGGACCCGGTAGCACAGATACGCAGTATTTT. The whole variable domain, filled in from reference TRBV7-6 and TRBJ2-3, reads GAGVSQSPRYKVTKRGQDVALRCDPISGHVSLYWYRQALGQGPEFLTYFNYEAQQDKSGLPNDRFSAERPEGSISTLTIQRTEQRDSAMYRCASGPGSTDTQYFGPGTRLTVL.

The chain carries TRBV6-1 and TRBJ1-1; the match to TRBD1 covers 7 bases. V was pared by 6 bases and J by 8 bases, with 9 bases of the junction left unmatched. Germline V gives CDR1 MNHNS, CDR2 SASEGT. The CDR3 runs to 13 residues. This CDR3 is CASSKGQSPEAFF. The CDR3 DNA reads TGTGCCAGCAGCAAGGGACAGTCACCCGAAGCTTTCTTT.

This clonotype was observed a handful of times. The J gene is TRBJ2-5, the V gene TRBV12-5; perhaps D is TRBD1 or TRBD2 (5 bases each). V dropped 5 bases and J dropped 6 bases, with 25 bases sitting between them. The length of the CDR3 is 17 residues. Germline V lookup: CDR1 LGHNT, CDR2 FRNRAP. The CDR3 coding sequence is TGTGCTAGTGGTCTTCCAACCGGGGCGGAAAACGGGCAGACCCAGTACTTC. This translates into CASGLPTGAENGQTQYF. The full variable domain, completed using reference TRBV12-5 and TRBJ2-5, is DARVTQTPRHKVTEMGQEVTMRCQPILGHNTVFWYRQTMMQGLELLAYFRNRAPLDDSGMPKDRFSAEMPDATLATLKIQPSEPRDSAVYFCASGLPTGAENGQTQYFGPGTRLLVL.

This clonotype was counted a few times. CDR3 sequence reads: CSARDLGLMNTEAFF. DNA for the CDR3: TGCAGTGCTAGAGATCTGGGCCTCATGAACACTGAAGCTTTCTTT. The chain links TRBV20-1 to TRBJ1-1; D is ambiguous. Germline CDR1 DFQATT, CDR2 SNEGSKA (reference sequence). The CDR3 runs to 15 residues. V dropped 0 bases and J dropped 0 bases, with 11 bases sitting between them.

This clonotype was picked up a small number of times. The rearrangement uses TRBV12-3 or TRBV12-4 and TRBJ2-7; possible D gene TRBD2, 6 bases. The CDR3 is made up of 16 amino acids. V was cut by 6 bases and J by 5 bases, with 23 bases left in between. The DNA for the CDR3 is TGTGCCAGCAGCCCTCACTACGGGCGGGATCCCGACGAGCAGTACTTC. Its translation is CASSPHYGRDPDEQYF.

Only one count was recorded for this clonotype. The chain joins TRBV11-2 to TRBJ2-5; 11 bases are a match to TRBD1. The V and J ends lost 1 base and 5 bases, in that order; junction bases with no gene match: 9. This CDR3 is 17 amino acids long. The germline V gene has CDR1 SGHAT and CDR2 FQNNGV. CDR3 residues: CASSLVSGTGGRETQYF. CDR3 nucleotide sequence: TGTGCCAGCAGCTTAGTCTCCGGGACAGGGGGAAGGGAGACCCAGTACTTC. Supplemented by reference TRBV11-2 and TRBJ2-5, the full variable domain reads EAGVAQSPRYKIIEKRQSVAFWCNPISGHATLYWYQQILGQGPKLLIQFQNNGVVDDSQLPKDRFSAERLKGVDSTLKIQPAKLEDSAVYLCASSLVSGTGGRETQYFGPGTRLLVL.

Many counts were recorded for this clonotype. The chain recombines TRBV10-3 with TRBJ2-5; D remains ambiguous. The CDR3 contains 11 residues. V was clipped by 8 bases and J by 5 bases, with 9 bases between them. From germline, CDR1 is ENHRY and CDR2 SYGVKD. The CDR3 DNA reads TGTGCCATCTCCTCTGGGGAGACCCAGTACTTC. This sequence encodes CAISSGETQYF.

The rearrangement uses TRBV7-2 and TRBJ2-1; D not resolved. Trimming shortened V by 5 bases and J by 7 bases, and 12 bases separated the two germline ends. CDR3 length: 13 amino acids. Germline CDR1 is SGHTA and CDR2 is FQGNSA. CDR3 in DNA: TGTGCCAGCAGCCCCCGCAATGAAAATGAGCAGTTCTTC. Amino acid sequence: CASSPRNENEQFF.

The chain joins TRBV6-1 to TRBJ2-1; D not resolved. The CDR3 totals 14 residues. Germline CDR1 is MNHNS and CDR2 is SASEGT. V gave up 10 bases and J gave up 0 bases, with 13 bases separating them. The CDR3 coding sequence is TGTGCCATCCTGGTTTCGAGCTCCTACAATGAGCAGTTCTTC. It is translated as CAILVSSSYNEQFF.

This chain uses TRBV6-1 with TRBJ2-7, with a possible D match to TRBD1 (5 bases). The CDR3 sequence is 15 residues long. Germline V gene lookup returns CDR1 MNHNS and CDR2 SASEGT. V dropped 3 bases and J dropped 2 bases, with 14 bases sitting between them. CDR3 nucleotides: TGTGCCAGCAGTGACGCTAGACAGTACCCCTACGAGCAGTACTTC. This sequence encodes CASSDARQYPYEQYF.

This rearrangement joins TRBV4-1 to TRBJ1-1; weak D call: TRBD1 (5 bases). Germline V gene data show CDR1 as MGHRA and CDR2 as YSYEKL. The CDR3 is made up of 16 amino acids. V was shortened by 0 bases and J by 1 base, with 12 bases between the two germline ends. CDR3 nucleotide sequence: TGCGCCAGCAGCCAAGAAGGGAGGGGTAGGAACACTGAAGCTTTCTTT. It specifies CASSQEGRGRNTEAFF.

A few counts support this clonotype. The V call is TRBV20-1, the J call TRBJ2-1; the match to TRBD1 covers 8 bases. This CDR3 contains 15 residues. The germline V gene has CDR1 DFQATT and CDR2 SNEGSKA (reference sequence). The V segment lost 6 bases and the J segment 2 bases; nucleotides outside the gene matches: 9. Written as DNA, the CDR3 is TGCAGTGCCCCCGGGACAGGCCGTCCCTACAATGAGCAGTTCTTC. Translation gives CSAPGTGRPYNEQFF.

This clonotype was picked up a small number of times. This chain uses TRBV6-5 with TRBJ2-2; D gene uncertain. V shed 0 bases and J shed 7 bases, with 21 bases lying between them. Germline-derived CDR1 and CDR2 are MNHEY and SVGAGI. The CDR3 is 18 residues long. The CDR3 is CASSYSRALGPTYGELFF. CDR3 nucleotide sequence: TGTGCCAGCAGTTACTCTCGGGCCCTCGGGCCTACTTACGGGGAGCTGTTTTTT.

V gene TRBV20-1 combines with J gene TRBJ2-5; 10 nucleotides agree with TRBD2. The germline V gene encodes CDR1 DFQATT and CDR2 SNEGSKA (reference sequence). The J segment lost 0 bases and the V segment lost 6 bases, leaving 7 bases of the junction unmatched. The CDR3 runs 15 residues. The CDR3 bases are TGCAGTGCGAGATTTAGCGGGGGGAACCAAGAGACCCAGTACTTC. Its translation is CSARFSGGNQETQYF.

With respect to this clonotype: A junction boundary mismatches the germline segment, possibly from a read error. The CDR3 is CASSRDPSYNSPLHF. In DNA, the CDR3 is TGCGCCAGCTCCCGGGACCCCTCCTATAATTCACCCCTGCACTTT. The chain uses TRBV5-1 and TRBJ1-6, with a tentative D call TRBD1 (5 bases). This CDR3 is built from 15 residues. The germline V gene encodes CDR1 SGHRS and CDR2 YFSETQ.

V is TRBV29-1 and J is TRBJ1-2; no clear D gene. This CDR3 has 13 residues. In germline, CDR1 is SQVTM, CDR2 ANQGSEA. V was trimmed by 1 base and J by 0 bases, leaving 6 bases between them. The CDR3 region has the DNA TGCAGCGTTGAAGGGTCTTCTAACTATGGCTACACCTTC. It specifies CSVEGSSNYGYTF. Full variable domain (remainder filled in from reference TRBV29-1 and TRBJ1-2): SAVISQKPSRDICQRGTSLTIQCQVDSQVTMMFWYRQQPGQSLTLIATANQGSEATYESGFVIDKFPISRPNLTFSTLTVSNMSPEDSSIYLCSVEGSSNYGYTFGSGTRLTVV.

This clonotype was counted ten times or more. This sequence joins TRBV12-3 or TRBV12-4 and TRBJ2-1; possible D gene TRBD2, 6 bases. V was pared by 5 bases and J by 0 bases, with 14 bases between. CDR3 length: 16 residues. The CDR3 DNA follows: TGTGCCAGCAGTGCCTCTAGCGTAAGCTCCTACAATGAGCAGTTCTTC. It codes for CASSASSVSSYNEQFF.

The chain combines TRBV29-1 with TRBJ2-2; D is ambiguous. V was pared by 2 bases and J by 0 bases, with 4 bases between. The CDR3 loop spans 13 amino acids. Germline assignment: CDR1 SQVTM and CDR2 ANQGSEA. The CDR3 spells CSVEHANTGELFF. The CDR3 nucleotides read TGCAGCGTTGAACACGCGAACACCGGGGAGCTGTTTTTT.

The gene calls are TRBV7-6 and TRBJ1-2; tentative D call: TRBD1 (5 bases). Trimming pared 5 bases from V and 3 bases from J, leaving 13 bases between. Per germline, CDR1 SGHVS and CDR2 FNYEAQ. The CDR3 contains 14 residues. The CDR3 DNA follows: TGTGCCAGCAGCCCCCGCCCGGGGCACTATGGCTACACCTTC. Translation gives CASSPRPGHYGYTF.